This TCR beta chain originates from a study of blood T cells in healthy people across ages. Primed by a sample-barcoded 5' primer and a J-beta primer mix, a second PCR proceeded for about 6 to 12 cycles. Each CDR3 protein is one row after TCRdb ran MiXCR on the 5' RACE reads. The repertoire includes fewer than 800,000 distinct CDR3 sequences, roughly 20% of them detected once, and 3.5% to 4% sits in the top ten. This clonotype was seen a few times. Its target is not known. General observations from the study: Estimates of diversity drawn from one million T cells were considered underestimates. Naive T cell percentage by flow cytometry tracked strongly with beta diversity.

Looked up from germline, CDR1 is MNHEY and CDR2 is SMNVEV (reference sequence). Trimming shortened V by 6 bases and J by 4 bases, and 21 bases separated the two germline ends. The CDR3 extends over 16 amino acids. Input material: blood. The receptor was derived from a man in his sixties or seventies in good health. The chain couples TRBV27 to TRBJ1-2, with unresolved D. The CDR3 loop reads CASRPGSRVQSYGYTF. CDR3 sequence (DNA): TGTGCCAGCAGACCCGGATCACGAGTACAGTCCTATGGCTACACCTTC.